This passage covers 11 T cell receptor beta chains from one sample sequenced in a study of radiation and T cells in renal cell carcinoma. The time point was: blood 2 weeks post-SBRT. The treatment denotes: 15 Gy SBRT to primary tumor, nephrectomy 4 weeks later. Measured with immunoSEQ multiplex PCR; TCRdb has only the in-frame clones, and not every one. Among more than 100,000 clones listed, about 88% were seen once. This specimen was blood, taken from a patient whose treatment included radiotherapy and nephrectomy. These receptors all come from a woman aged 70-85 years with renal cell carcinoma.

The chain couples TRBV7-9 to TRBJ2-5; 10 nucleotides agree with TRBD1. CDR3 length equals 16 residues. The V and J ends lost 3 bases and 5 bases, in that order; junction bases with no gene match: 9. Germline CDR1 is SEHNR and CDR2 is FQNEAQ (reference sequence). Written as DNA, the CDR3 is TGTGCCAGCAGCTTCGCCGGGACAGGGGTGATGGAGACCCAGTACTTC. Translation gives CASSFAGTGVMETQYF.

The rearrangement joins TRBV5-1 to TRBJ1-2; D is perhaps TRBD1 (5 bases). The CDR3 has 14 amino acids. Deletions cut 5 bases from V and 4 bases from J, with 15 bases between. Looked up from germline, CDR1 is SGHRS and CDR2 is YFSETQ. The CDR3 nucleotides read TGCGCCAGCAGGCCCCCGGGACTCAGCTATGGCTACACCTTC. Translated: CASRPPGLSYGYTF.

The rearrangement joins TRBV11-3 to TRBJ2-1; D not resolved. CDR1 and CDR2 (germline): SGHNT, YENEEA. Trimming stripped 3 bases from V and 9 bases from J, with 12 bases between. The CDR3 contains 13 residues. The CDR3 DNA follows: TGTGCCAGCAGCTTTGCGGCCTTAGGTGAGCAGTTCTTC. Its protein product is CASSFAALGEQFF. Based on the CDR3 plus reference TRBV11-3 and TRBJ2-1, the full variable domain is EAGVVQSPRYKIIEKKQPVAFWCNPISGHNTLYWYLQNLGQGPELLIRYENEEAVDDSQLPKDRFSAERLKGVDSTLKIQPAELGDSAVYLCASSFAALGEQFFGPGTRLTVL.

The chain recombines TRBV19 with TRBJ2-1; 15 positions match TRBD2. V was pared by 5 bases and J by 2 bases, with 1 base of the junction left unmatched. The CDR3 is 16 residues long. The germline gives CDR1 LNHDA, CDR2 SQIVND (reference sequence). For the CDR3, the DNA is TGTGCCAGTAGTCGGACTAGCGGGGGGGCCTACAATGAGCAGTTCTTC. Residues: CASSRTSGGAYNEQFF.

The V call is TRBV5-1, the J call TRBJ1-1; D is uncertain. Germline V gives CDR1 SGHRS, CDR2 YFSETQ. CDR3 length: 15 amino acids. Trimming left V 0 bases short and J 0 bases short, with 9 bases between. The CDR3 DNA reads as TGCGCCAGCAGCTTGGGAGAGAGATTGAACACTGAAGCTTTCTTT. Protein sequence: CASSLGERLNTEAFF.

This sequence joins TRBV19 and TRBJ1-2, with D tentatively TRBD1 (5 bases). Germline V gene data show CDR1 as LNHDA and CDR2 as SQIVND (reference sequence). The CDR3 is made up of 14 amino acids. The ends were cut back, 4 bases at V and 3 bases at J, with 12 bases in the middle. This CDR3 reads CASSRGQGDYGYTF. The CDR3 DNA reads as TGTGCCAGTAGTAGAGGGCAGGGCGACTATGGCTACACCTTC.

This chain links TRBV11-3 with TRBJ2-7; 11 bases map to TRBD2. Trimming at V came to 5 bases and at J to 5 bases, leaving 8 bases not matched to a gene. CDR3 length equals 15 residues. The V gene's germline CDR1 is SGHNT and CDR2 YENEEA. The CDR3 spells CASSHTSGGRHEQYF. CDR3 DNA: TGTGCCAGCAGCCACACTAGCGGGGGACGCCACGAGCAGTACTTC.

The chain links TRBV27 to TRBJ1-6, with D maybe TRBD1 (6 bases). V dropped 4 bases and J dropped 7 bases, with 11 bases sitting between them. From germline, CDR1 is MNHEY and CDR2 SMNVEV (reference sequence). This CDR3 has 14 amino acids. The CDR3, as DNA: TGTGCCAGCAGTTGGGCAGGGGACAATTCACCCCTCCACTTT. Amino acids: CASSWAGDNSPLHF.

J is TRBJ2-5 and V is TRBV19; no reliable D call. CDR1 LNHDA and CDR2 SQIVND come from the germline V gene (reference sequence). V was trimmed by 1 base and J by 10 bases, leaving 13 bases between them. CDR3 length equals 13 residues. CDR3 DNA sequence: TGTGCCAGTAGTATAGGCCCCCCAGAGGACCAGTACTTC. Amino acids: CASSIGPPEDQYF.

The genes are TRBV7-2 and TRBJ1-2, with a possible D match to TRBD1 (5 bases). The V and J ends lost 5 bases and 3 bases respectively, with 10 bases between them. This CDR3 region has 13 residues. CDR1 SGHTA and CDR2 FQGNSA come from the germline V gene. CDR3 loop: CASSPGGDYGYTF. CDR3 DNA sequence: TGTGCCAGCAGCCCCGGGGGGGACTATGGCTACACCTTC.

This clone was counted a single time. The CDR3 coding sequence is TGTGCCAGCAGCTTAGAGCCCGGGATGCAAAACATTCAGTACTTC. It is translated as CASSLEPGMQNIQYF. This chain connects TRBV11-3 to TRBJ2-4; D perhaps matches TRBD2 (5 bases). CDR1 is SGHNT and CDR2 is YENEEA in the germline V gene. V was trimmed by 0 bases and J by 5 bases, leaving 11 bases between them. The CDR3 is 15 residues long.